Shown below are 15 T cell receptor beta chains from a single sample sequenced in a study of blood T cell repertoires in COVID-19. Measured with immunoSEQ multiplex PCR; TCRdb has only the in-frame clones, and not every one. The sample includes a few hundred thousand clones, approximately 86% of them seen just once. Sequenced material: peripheral blood. These TCRs come from a woman in her late teens or twenties with acute or convalescent COVID-19.

J is TRBJ2-7 and V is TRBV7-9, with a tentative D call TRBD1 (5 bases). CDR3 length: 14 residues. With 5 bases removed from V and 3 bases from J, the gap between germline ends came to 14 bases. From germline, CDR1 is SEHNR and CDR2 FQNEAQ (reference sequence). The CDR3 region has the DNA TGTGCCAGCAGCACAGACAGTGATCGCTACGAGCAGTACTTC. Translating it yields CASSTDSDRYEQYF.

The CDR3 bases are TGTGCCAGCAGTCTCTACCTTTCCCGGGACAGATATTTT. Protein product: CASSLYLSRDRYF. The chain carries TRBV28 and TRBJ2-3; 7 positions agree with TRBD1. J lost 15 bases, V lost 5 bases, and 14 bases had no gene match. Germline assignment: CDR1 MDHEN and CDR2 SYDVKM. This CDR3 comprises 13 residues.

This rearrangement joins TRBV7-9 to TRBJ1-6; D may be TRBD1 (6 bases). The germline V gene encodes CDR1 SEHNR and CDR2 FQNEAQ (reference sequence). The CDR3 is 14 residues long. V lost 7 bases to trimming and J lost 7 bases, with 14 bases between them. CDR3 coding DNA: TGTGCCAGCACCGCGGGGGGCGTAAATTCACCCCTCCACTTT. Translation gives CASTAGGVNSPLHF.

This clone was seen ten or more times. The chain joins TRBV19 to TRBJ2-5, with 7 bases fitting TRBD2. The CDR3 has 17 residues. In germline, CDR1 is LNHDA, CDR2 SQIVND (reference sequence). V shed 5 bases and J 1 base; nucleotides not matched to a gene: 13. In DNA, the CDR3 is TGTGCCAGTAGTCGAGGGTTCCTAGCGGACTCCCAAGAGACCCAGTACTTC. This codes for CASSRGFLADSQETQYF.

This chain links TRBV6-5 with TRBJ2-3, with 7 bases identical to TRBD2. V shed 0 bases and J 4 bases; nucleotides not matched to a gene: 4. The CDR3 has 15 residues. Germline CDR1 and CDR2: MNHEY and SVGAGI. CDR3 nucleotides: TGTGCCAGCAGTTACTCCGTGGGGGGGGCAGATACGCAGTATTTT. It translates to CASSYSVGGADTQYF.

The rearrangement uses TRBV30 and TRBJ2-4; unclear D gene. Looked up from germline, CDR1 is GTSNPN and CDR2 is SVGIG (reference sequence). The germline V and J ends were trimmed by 2 bases and 0 bases, with 5 bases remaining between them. CDR3 length: 13 residues. CDR3 sequence: CAWSPGAKNIQYF. In DNA form, the CDR3 reads TGTGCCTGGAGTCCGGGAGCCAAAAACATTCAGTACTTC. The full variable domain, its missing parts supplied by reference TRBV30 and TRBJ2-4, is SQTIHQWPATLVQPVGSPLSLECTVEGTSNPNLYWYRQAAGRGLQLLFYSVGIGQISSEVPQNLSASRPQDRQFILSSKKLLLSDSGFYLCAWSPGAKNIQYFGAGTRLSVL.

The J gene is TRBJ1-1, the V gene TRBV10-3, with a possible D match to TRBD1 (5 bases). This CDR3 is built from 13 residues. Germline V gene sequence: CDR1 ENHRY, CDR2 SYGVKD. V was cut by 7 bases and J by 5 bases, with 14 bases left in between. CDR3 nucleotides: TGTGCCATCAAGGGGCAGTCTGGGACTGAAGCTTTCTTT. It encodes CAIKGQSGTEAFF.

The chain combines TRBV28 with TRBJ1-2; D is perhaps TRBD1 (5 bases). In germline, CDR1 is MDHEN, CDR2 SYDVKM. With 2 bases removed from V and 4 bases from J, the gap between germline ends came to 11 bases. The CDR3 has 14 residues. The CDR3 spells CASSLETEFYGYTF. As DNA, the CDR3 is TGTGCCAGCAGTTTAGAGACAGAGTTCTATGGCTACACCTTC.

This clone was detected only a few times. DNA of the CDR3: TGTGCCAGCAGTTACCCCCAGAGGCTCGAGCCCCAGCATTTT. This encodes CASSYPQRLEPQHF. The chain links TRBV6-2 or TRBV6-3 to TRBJ1-5; D is undetermined. The CDR3 spans 14 residues. V gave up 2 bases and J gave up 8 bases, with 13 bases separating them. CDR1 and CDR2 from the germline V gene are MNHEY and SVGEGT.

V and J are TRBV11-3 and TRBJ2-1; D unclear. From germline, CDR1 is SGHNT and CDR2 YENEEA. Trimming left V 4 bases short and J 0 bases short, with 7 bases between. CDR3 size: 14 residues. The DNA of the CDR3 is TGTGCCAGCAGCTCCCCGGGCTCCTACAATGAGCAGTTCTTC. Translating it yields CASSSPGSYNEQFF.

V usage is TRBV29-1 and J usage is TRBJ2-1; D is possibly TRBD2 (6 bases). The CDR3 covers 18 residues. Germline CDR1 reads SQVTM; CDR2 reads ANQGSEA. V shed 0 bases and J shed 0 bases, with 18 bases lying between them. The DNA for the CDR3 is TGCAGCGTTGAAGATGGAGCGGGCGCGTACCCCTCCTACAATGAGCAGTTCTTC. Translating it yields CSVEDGAGAYPSYNEQFF.

This chain's CDR3 is CASSSAGVPNTGELFF. The DNA of the CDR3 is TGTGCCAGTAGTTCCGCGGGAGTCCCGAACACCGGGGAGCTGTTTTTT. The V and J genes are TRBV19 and TRBJ2-2, with 7 positions matching TRBD2. The CDR3 is 16 residues long. In germline, CDR1 is LNHDA, CDR2 SQIVND (reference sequence). The J segment lost 0 bases and the V segment lost 5 bases, leaving 6 bases of the junction unmatched.

This clone was seen only once. The chain links TRBV9 to TRBJ2-1, with D maybe TRBD2 (6 bases). Deletions cut 3 bases from V and 2 bases from J, with 12 bases between. The germline gives CDR1 SGDLS, CDR2 YYNGEE. The CDR3 totals 15 residues. The CDR3 nucleotides are TGTGCCAGCAGCGACCGGGACTTGCCCTACAATGAGCAGTTCTTC. Translation: CASSDRDLPYNEQFF. The whole variable domain, remainder taken from reference TRBV9 and TRBJ2-1, is DSGVTQTPKHLITATGQRVTLRCSPRSGDLSVYWYQQSLDQGLQFLIQYYNGEERAKGNILERFSAQQFPDLHSELNLSSLELGDSALYFCASSDRDLPYNEQFFGPGTRLTVL.

V and J are TRBV12-2 and TRBJ2-1; the DNA was not compared with TRBD2, the D call given in the table. TRBV12-2 is reported as a pseudogene. The CDR3 spans 16 residues. The CDR3 sequence is CASRCSHGLSYNEQFF. The CDR3 DNA reads as TGTGCAAGTCGCTGTTCCCACGGTTTATCCTACAATGAGCAGTTCTTC.

This rearrangement joins TRBV24-1 to TRBJ1-5, with D perhaps matching TRBD1 (5 bases). V was trimmed by 6 bases and J by 2 bases, leaving 10 bases between them. The CDR3 sequence is 14 residues long. Germline CDR1 reads KGHDR; CDR2 reads SFDVKD. Here the CDR3 reads CATSQRGGNQPQHF. The CDR3 DNA reads as TGTGCCACCAGTCAACGGGGGGGCAATCAGCCCCAGCATTTT.